The text below deals with one T cell receptor beta chain. The TCR beta cDNA came from 5'RACE template switching with UMIs. No DNA is given; TCRdb re-called the 5' RACE reads and lists each CDR3 protein once. Its clone listing holds about 260,000 distinct CDR3 sequences. This specimen comes from a study of T cells expressing NK-cell markers. For the study at large: From sorted CD3+CD56+NKG2C+, CD3+CD56+NKG2C- and CD3+CD56-NKG2C+ T cells came the TCR beta repertoires.

The CDR3 covers 15 residues. In germline, CDR1 is DFQATT, CDR2 SNEGSKA (reference sequence). This TCR derives from a woman between 18 and 70 years old in good health. The chain has TRBV20-1 and TRBJ2-1; TCRdb gives TRBD1 as the D gene, but with no DNA this cannot be confirmed. The sequenced sample consisted of blood T cells: a sorted CD56 or NKG2C T cell subset, CD4+ or CD8+ T cells, or bulk PBMC T cells (not recorded which). The CDR3 protein is CSARDIAGAYNEQFF.